The 27 T cell receptor beta chains given below trace back to one sample, sequenced in a study of shared clonotypes between healthy human individuals. Repertoires were generated with immunoSEQ multiplex PCR, while TCRdb's copy carries only in-frame clones and drops some. The sample contains a few million clones, about 90% of which appear only once. Sequenced: naive CD4+ T cells from PBMCs. The subset here: CD45RA+ positively selected. The receptors here all came from a man younger than 35 in good health. Some clones in this sample may be carry-over from other donors' samples.

This clone came up once. The chain carries TRBV6-1 and TRBJ2-5; no firm D call. This CDR3 region has 13 residues. Looked up from germline, CDR1 is MNHNS and CDR2 is SASEGT. The V end was cut by 4 bases, the J end by 9 bases, with 15 bases between. CDR3 DNA: TGTGCCAGCAGTGTGGAGTGGATTCGCGCCCAGTACTTC. Translated, it gives CASSVEWIRAQYF.

The chain is built from TRBV5-1 and TRBJ1-2, with D possibly matching TRBD1 (5 bases). CDR1 is SGHRS and CDR2 is YFSETQ in the germline V gene. The CDR3 length is 14 residues. V lost 4 bases and J lost 4, with 14 bases in between. This CDR3 is CASSPGPLGYGYTF. CDR3 sequence (DNA): TGCGCCAGCAGCCCGGGGCCCTTAGGCTATGGCTACACCTTC. The full variable domain, rest sourced from reference TRBV5-1 and TRBJ1-2, is KAGVTQTPRYLIKTRGQQVTLSCSPISGHRSVSWYQQTPGQGLQFLFEYFSETQRNKGNFPGRFSGRQFSNSRSEMNVSTLELGDSALYLCASSPGPLGYGYTFGSGTRLTVV.

V is TRBV7-8 and J is TRBJ1-2; D is undetermined. The germline V and J ends were trimmed by 3 bases and 3 bases, with 11 bases remaining between them. CDR3 length: 14 residues. Germline loops: CDR1 SGHVS, CDR2 FQNEAQ. The CDR3 bases are TGTGCCAGCAGCTTTTGGGCAGGCGACTATGGCTACACCTTC. This codes for CASSFWAGDYGYTF.

The chain employs TRBV29-1 and TRBJ1-4, with 7 bases fitting TRBD1. Germline CDR1 and CDR2: SQVTM and ANQGSEA. V shed 7 bases, J shed 6 bases, and the junction held 8 bases outside the gene matches. This CDR3 has 13 amino acids. In nucleotides, the CDR3 is TGCAGCGGGGCGCCGACAGGGCATGAAAAACTGTTTTTT. It encodes CSGAPTGHEKLFF. The whole variable domain, remainder taken from reference TRBV29-1 and TRBJ1-4, is SAVISQKPSRDICQRGTSLTIQCQVDSQVTMMFWYRQQPGQSLTLIATANQGSEATYESGFVIDKFPISRPNLTFSTLTVSNMSPEDSSIYLCSGAPTGHEKLFFGSGTQLSVL.

The V call is TRBV6-6, the J call TRBJ1-4, with D unresolved. The V gene lost 6 bases and the J gene lost 8 bases, with 19 bases spanning the gap. Germline CDR1 and CDR2: MNHNY and SVGAGI (reference sequence). This CDR3 is built from 15 residues. CDR3: CASSPGDQGREKLFF. CDR3 nucleotides: TGTGCCAGCAGCCCTGGAGACCAAGGGAGGGAAAAACTGTTTTTT.

J is TRBJ2-1 and V is TRBV5-1; 11 bases line up with TRBD2. The J segment lost 14 bases and the V segment lost 0 bases, leaving 7 bases of the junction unmatched. CDR3 length equals 14 residues. Looked up from germline, CDR1 is SGHRS and CDR2 is YFSETQ. CDR3 coding DNA: TGCGCCAGCAGCTTGGATAGCGGGAGGGCCCCGAAGTTCTTC. This codes for CASSLDSGRAPKFF.

The chain recombines TRBV27 with TRBJ2-5; 7 positions match TRBD2. V was clipped by 5 bases and J by 4 bases; unmatched bases: 7. The V gene's germline CDR1 is MNHEY and CDR2 SMNVEV (reference sequence). This CDR3 region has 14 residues. For the CDR3, the DNA is TGTGCCAGCAGTCTCCCCCGGGAGGCAGAGACCCAGTACTTC. Translating gives CASSLPREAETQYF.

The V and J genes are TRBV5-1 and TRBJ2-5, with 11 nucleotides matching TRBD2. Germline values: CDR1 SGHRS, CDR2 YFSETQ. V shed 4 bases and J 5 bases; nucleotides not matched to a gene: 7. The CDR3 spans 15 residues. The CDR3 DNA is TGCGCCAGCAGCAACCCCTCTAGCGGGGGGGAGACCCAGTACTTC. Translation gives CASSNPSSGGETQYF. Full variable domain (outside the CDR3, taken from reference TRBV5-1 and TRBJ2-5): KAGVTQTPRYLIKTRGQQVTLSCSPISGHRSVSWYQQTPGQGLQFLFEYFSETQRNKGNFPGRFSGRQFSNSRSEMNVSTLELGDSALYLCASSNPSSGGETQYFGPGTRLLVL.

A single count supports this clone. This rearrangement joins TRBV11-2 to TRBJ2-5; TRBD1 matches at 7 bases. The ends lost 5 bases at V and 4 bases at J; junction bases unmatched: 7. Looked up from germline, CDR1 is SGHAT and CDR2 is FQNNGV. This CDR3 region has 14 residues. Here the CDR3 reads CASSQTGPGETQYF. The CDR3 bases are TGTGCCAGCAGCCAGACAGGGCCGGGAGAGACCCAGTACTTC.

J is TRBJ2-1 and V is TRBV19; TRBD2 agrees at 13 bases. In germline, CDR1 is LNHDA, CDR2 SQIVND (reference sequence). The CDR3 has 16 amino acids. J gave up 8 bases and V 3 bases, and 7 bases lay outside the gene matches. The CDR3, as DNA: TGTGCCAGTAGTATCCGACTAGCGGGAGGAGCATATGAGCAGTTCTTC. This translates into CASSIRLAGGAYEQFF.

J is TRBJ1-2 and V is TRBV5-5; 9 nucleotides match TRBD1. CDR1 and CDR2 from the germline V gene are SGHKS and YYEKEE (reference sequence). V shed 5 bases, J shed 6 bases, and the junction held 11 bases outside the gene matches. This CDR3 is built from 15 residues. Here the CDR3 DNA reads TGTGCCAGCAGTAGTCCGGGACAGGGTTTCCATGGCTACACCTTC. Its translation: CASSSPGQGFHGYTF.

This chain links TRBV5-1 with TRBJ1-2; the D gene is possibly TRBD1 (6 bases). The CDR3 is 14 amino acids. V lost 1 base, J lost 2 bases, and 9 bases lay in between. Germline-derived CDR1 and CDR2 are SGHRS and YFSETQ. CDR3 sequence (DNA): TGCGCCAGCAGCTTGACAGGGAGGAACTATGGCTACACCTTC. Encoded protein: CASSLTGRNYGYTF.

The chain couples TRBV7-2 to TRBJ2-2, with D perhaps given as TRBD1 or TRBD2 (7 bases each). Germline CDR1 and CDR2: SGHTA and FQGNSA. This CDR3 is built from 15 residues. V was pared by 4 bases and J by 6 bases, with 15 bases between. This CDR3 reads CASSWSTGRAGELFF. The DNA for the CDR3 is TGTGCCAGCAGCTGGTCGACAGGGAGGGCCGGGGAGCTGTTTTTT.

This chain uses TRBV23-1 with TRBJ1-5; TRBD1 is a possible D gene (6 bases). TRBV23-1 is reported as an ORF; its role is uncertain. The CDR3 totals 15 residues. Trimming stripped 2 bases from V and 2 bases from J, with 10 bases between. Written as DNA, the CDR3 is TGCGCCAGCAGTCAAAACAGGGCGGGCAATCAGCCCCAGCATTTT. This codes for CASSQNRAGNQPQHF.

This sequence joins TRBV5-1 and TRBJ1-5; D not resolved. Between the trimmed V and J ends, which lost 0 bases and 3 bases, there was a span of 10 bases. The CDR3 consists of 15 residues. Germline-derived CDR1 and CDR2 are SGHRS and YFSETQ. The CDR3: CASSLGPADNQPQHF. CDR3 in DNA: TGCGCCAGCAGCTTGGGCCCAGCTGACAATCAGCCCCAGCATTTT.

This chain connects TRBV19 to TRBJ2-5; no firm D call. The CDR3 length is 14 residues. V lost 8 bases and J lost 3, with 16 bases in between. CDR1 and CDR2 (germline): LNHDA, SQIVND (reference sequence). The CDR3 region is CASGVSSAEETQYF. The DNA for the CDR3 is TGTGCCAGTGGGGTGAGTTCCGCAGAAGAGACCCAGTACTTC. Complete variable domain (other parts from reference TRBV19 and TRBJ2-5): DGGITQSPKYLFRKEGQNVTLSCEQNLNHDAMYWYRQDPGQGLRLIYYSQIVNDFQKGDIAEGYSVSREKKESFPLTVTSAQKNPTAFYLCASGVSSAEETQYFGPGTRLLVL.

The V gene is TRBV13, the J gene TRBJ2-3, with 8 bases fitting TRBD1. The CDR3 consists of 15 residues. Germline-derived CDR1 and CDR2 are PRHDT and FYEKMQ (reference sequence). V was clipped by 4 bases and J by 3 bases; unmatched bases: 6. CDR3 residues: CASSSRTGITDTQYF. Written as DNA, the CDR3 is TGTGCCAGCAGCTCTCGGACAGGGATTACAGATACGCAGTATTTT.

This clone was seen once. V and J are TRBV28 and TRBJ2-2; TRBD2 aligns across 9 bases. V shed 5 bases, J shed 1 base, and the junction held 11 bases outside the gene matches. The CDR3 covers 18 residues. The V gene's germline CDR1 is MDHEN and CDR2 SYDVKM. The CDR3 protein is CASSGPSGKIRNTGELFF. DNA of the CDR3: TGTGCCAGCAGTGGACCTAGCGGGAAAATTAGGAACACCGGGGAGCTGTTTTTT.

The chain recombines TRBV2 with TRBJ1-2; possible D gene TRBD1, 5 bases. The CDR3 has 13 amino acids. Trimming shortened V by 5 bases and J by 4 bases, and 11 bases separated the two germline ends. Per the germline V gene, CDR1 is SNHLY and CDR2 is FYNNEI. CDR3 in amino acids: CASSWDVAYGYTF. The CDR3 DNA follows: TGTGCCAGCAGTTGGGACGTCGCCTATGGCTACACCTTC.

In its sample, this clone was seen a few times. The V call is TRBV13, the J call TRBJ1-1; no clear D. The CDR3 has 13 amino acids. The V end lost 4 bases, the J end lost 11 bases, and 17 bases lay between the germline ends. CDR1 is PRHDT and CDR2 is FYEKMQ in the germline V gene (reference sequence). The CDR3 region is CASSSAERTKAFF. For the CDR3, the DNA is TGTGCCAGCAGCTCTGCCGAGAGAACAAAGGCTTTCTTT.

This clone has a single count. The chain links TRBV15 to TRBJ2-7, with D possibly matching TRBD1 (5 bases). Germline values: CDR1 LNHNV, CDR2 YYDKDF (reference sequence). Deletions cut 5 bases from V and 4 bases from J, with 15 bases between. This CDR3 is 14 amino acids long. In DNA, the CDR3 is TGTGCCACCAGCGGCCCCCTCAACAGGTACGAGCAGTACTTC. It is translated as CATSGPLNRYEQYF.

The gene calls are TRBV5-1 and TRBJ2-5; TRBD2 matches at 10 bases. The V segment lost 1 base and the J segment 3 bases; nucleotides outside the gene matches: 3. CDR3 length equals 15 residues. Germline V gene data show CDR1 as SGHRS and CDR2 as YFSETQ. The CDR3, as DNA: TGCGCCAGCAGCTTGAGCGGGAGGGAGAAAGAGACCCAGTACTTC. Amino acids: CASSLSGREKETQYF.

The CDR3 DNA follows: TGTGCCAGCAGTTTATCCGGACAGGGAAACACCGGGGAGCTGTTTTTT. Residues: CASSLSGQGNTGELFF. The V gene is TRBV27, the J gene TRBJ2-2; TRBD1 aligns across 8 bases. In germline, CDR1 is MNHEY, CDR2 SMNVEV (reference sequence). The ends lost 0 bases at V and 2 bases at J; junction bases unmatched: 2. The length of the CDR3 is 16 residues.

CDR3 amino acids: CASTDVSHPYEQYF. The CDR3 DNA follows: TGTGCCAGTACCGACGTCAGTCATCCCTACGAGCAGTACTTC. This chain connects TRBV19 to TRBJ2-7; D remains ambiguous. CDR1 LNHDA and CDR2 SQIVND come from the germline V gene (reference sequence). This CDR3 is built from 14 residues. V was clipped by 7 bases and J by 2 bases, with 15 bases between them.

The chain is built from TRBV25-1 and TRBJ2-5, with D maybe TRBD2 (6 bases). Germline loops: CDR1 MGHDK, CDR2 SYGVNS. V lost 1 base and J lost 4, with 13 bases in between. CDR3 length: 15 residues. In nucleotides, the CDR3 is TGTGCCAGCAGTGAATCTCGGGAGTTACTAGAGACCCAGTACTTC. This translates into CASSESRELLETQYF. Drawing the rest from reference TRBV25-1 and TRBJ2-5, the complete variable domain is EADIYQTPRYLVIGTGKKITLECSQTMGHDKMYWYQQDPGMELHLIHYSYGVNSTEKGDLSSESTVSRIRTEHFPLTLESARPSHTSQYLCASSESRELLETQYFGPGTRLLVL.

This chain uses TRBV9 with TRBJ2-5, with D perhaps TRBD2 (8 bases). The CDR3 covers 19 residues. Germline CDR1 and CDR2: SGDLS and YYNGEE. Trimming took 4 bases from V and 2 from J, leaving 27 bases between them. Here the CDR3 reads CASSSSGGTSGSTQETQYF. CDR3 coding DNA: TGTGCCAGCAGCAGCTCAGGGGGAACTAGCGGTTCTACTCAAGAGACCCAGTACTTC.

This clone was seen only once. V usage is TRBV28 and J usage is TRBJ2-2; tentative D call: TRBD1 (5 bases). The CDR3 covers 14 residues. CDR1 and CDR2 from the germline V gene are MDHEN and SYDVKM. The V end lost 7 bases, the J end lost 3 bases, and 12 bases lay between the germline ends. The CDR3 sequence: CASTLLGHTGELFF. For the CDR3, the DNA is TGTGCCAGCACCCTACTGGGGCACACCGGGGAGCTGTTTTTT.